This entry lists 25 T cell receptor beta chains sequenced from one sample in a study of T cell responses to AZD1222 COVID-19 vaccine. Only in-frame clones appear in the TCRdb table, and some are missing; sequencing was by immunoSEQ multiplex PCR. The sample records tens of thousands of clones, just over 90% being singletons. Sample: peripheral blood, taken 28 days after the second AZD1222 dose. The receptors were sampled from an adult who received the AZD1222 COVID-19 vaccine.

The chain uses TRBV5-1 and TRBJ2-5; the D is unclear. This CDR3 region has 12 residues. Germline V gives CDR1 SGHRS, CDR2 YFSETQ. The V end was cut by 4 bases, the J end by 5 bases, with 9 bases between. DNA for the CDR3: TGCGCCAGCAGCCCGCTGCGGGAGACCCAGTACTTC. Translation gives CASSPLRETQYF. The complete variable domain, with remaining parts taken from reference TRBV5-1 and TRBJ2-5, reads KAGVTQTPRYLIKTRGQQVTLSCSPISGHRSVSWYQQTPGQGLQFLFEYFSETQRNKGNFPGRFSGRQFSNSRSEMNVSTLELGDSALYLCASSPLRETQYFGPGTRLLVL.

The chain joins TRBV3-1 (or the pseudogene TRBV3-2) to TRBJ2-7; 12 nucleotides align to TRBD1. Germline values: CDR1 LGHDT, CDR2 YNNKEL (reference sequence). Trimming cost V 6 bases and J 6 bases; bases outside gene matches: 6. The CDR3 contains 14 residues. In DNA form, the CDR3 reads TGTGCCAGCAGACCCGGGACAGGGGGCTCCGAGCAGTACTTC. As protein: CASRPGTGGSEQYF.

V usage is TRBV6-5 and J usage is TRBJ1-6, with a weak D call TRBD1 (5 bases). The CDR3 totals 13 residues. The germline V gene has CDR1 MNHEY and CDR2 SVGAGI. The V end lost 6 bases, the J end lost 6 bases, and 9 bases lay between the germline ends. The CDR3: CASRRGANSPLHF. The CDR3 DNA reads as TGTGCCAGCAGGAGGGGAGCTAATTCACCCCTCCACTTT.

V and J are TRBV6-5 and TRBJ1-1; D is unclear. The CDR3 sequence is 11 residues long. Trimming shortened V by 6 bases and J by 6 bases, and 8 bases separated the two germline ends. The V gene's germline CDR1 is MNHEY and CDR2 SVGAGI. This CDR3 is CASRGVAEAFF. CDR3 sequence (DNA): TGTGCCAGCAGGGGTGTGGCTGAAGCTTTCTTT.

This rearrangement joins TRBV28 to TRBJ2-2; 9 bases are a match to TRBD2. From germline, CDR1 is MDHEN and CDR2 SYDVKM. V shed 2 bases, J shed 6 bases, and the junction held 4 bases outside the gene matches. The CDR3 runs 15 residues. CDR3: CASSLAGGPPGELFF. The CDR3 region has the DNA TGTGCCAGCAGTTTAGCGGGGGGGCCCCCCGGGGAGCTGTTTTTT.

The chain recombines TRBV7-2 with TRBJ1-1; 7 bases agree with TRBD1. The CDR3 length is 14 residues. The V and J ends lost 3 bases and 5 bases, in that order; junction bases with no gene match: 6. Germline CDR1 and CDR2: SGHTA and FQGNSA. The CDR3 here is CASSLSQGLTEAFF. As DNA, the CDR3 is TGTGCCAGCAGCTTGTCACAGGGGCTGACTGAAGCTTTCTTT.

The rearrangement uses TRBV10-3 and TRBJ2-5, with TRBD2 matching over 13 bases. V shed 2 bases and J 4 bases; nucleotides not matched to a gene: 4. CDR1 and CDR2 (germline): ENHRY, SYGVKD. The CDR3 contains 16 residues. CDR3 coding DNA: TGTGCCATCAGTGAGGTGGGACTAGCGGGAAGAGAGACCCAGTACTTC. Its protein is CAISEVGLAGRETQYF.

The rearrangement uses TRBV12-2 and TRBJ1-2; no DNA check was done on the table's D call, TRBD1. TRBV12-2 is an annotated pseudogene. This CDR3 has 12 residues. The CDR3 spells CASRPLGVGYTF. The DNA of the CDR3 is TGTGCAAGTCGCCCCTTAGGGGTGGGCTACACCTTC.

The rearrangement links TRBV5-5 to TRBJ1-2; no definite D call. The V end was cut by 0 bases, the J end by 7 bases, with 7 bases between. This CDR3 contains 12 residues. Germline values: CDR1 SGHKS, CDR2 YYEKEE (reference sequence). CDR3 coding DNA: TGTGCCAGCAGCTTGGTAGCGGGTGGCTACACCTTC. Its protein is CASSLVAGGYTF. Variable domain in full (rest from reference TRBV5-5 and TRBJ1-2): DAGVTQSPTHLIKTRGQQVTLRCSPISGHKSVSWYQQVLGQGPQFIFQYYEKEERGRGNFPDRFSARQFPNYSSELNVNALLLGDSALYLCASSLVAGGYTFGSGTRLTVV.

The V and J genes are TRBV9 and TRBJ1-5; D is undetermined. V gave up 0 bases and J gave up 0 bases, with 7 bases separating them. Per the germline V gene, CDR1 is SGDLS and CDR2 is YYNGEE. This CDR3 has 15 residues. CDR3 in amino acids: CASSVEGYSNQPQHF. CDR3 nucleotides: TGTGCCAGCAGCGTAGAGGGTTATAGCAATCAGCCCCAGCATTTT.

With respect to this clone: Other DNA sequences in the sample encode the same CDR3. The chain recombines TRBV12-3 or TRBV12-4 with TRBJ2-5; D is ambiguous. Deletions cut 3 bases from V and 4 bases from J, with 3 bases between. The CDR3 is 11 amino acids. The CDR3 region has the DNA TGTGCCAGCAGTTTCGGAGAGACCCAGTACTTC. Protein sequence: CASSFGETQYF.

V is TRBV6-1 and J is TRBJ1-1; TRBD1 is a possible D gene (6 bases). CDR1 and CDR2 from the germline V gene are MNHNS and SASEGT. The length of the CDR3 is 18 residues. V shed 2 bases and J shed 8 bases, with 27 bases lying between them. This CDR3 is CASSERARRGMKTNEAFF. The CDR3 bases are TGTGCCAGCAGTGAAAGGGCCCGGAGGGGGATGAAGACCAACGAAGCTTTCTTT.

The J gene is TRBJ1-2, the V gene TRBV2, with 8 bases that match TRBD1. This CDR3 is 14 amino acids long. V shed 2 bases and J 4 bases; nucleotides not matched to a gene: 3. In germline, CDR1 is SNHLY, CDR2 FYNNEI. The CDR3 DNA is TGTGCCAGCAGTGAATCTGACAGGGGCTATGGCTACACCTTC. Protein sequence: CASSESDRGYGYTF.

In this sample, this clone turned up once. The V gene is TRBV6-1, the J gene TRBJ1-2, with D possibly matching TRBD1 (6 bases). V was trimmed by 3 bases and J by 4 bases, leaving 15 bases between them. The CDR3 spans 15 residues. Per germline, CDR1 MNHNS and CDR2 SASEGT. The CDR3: CASSEADRNAYGYTF. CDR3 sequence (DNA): TGTGCCAGCAGTGAGGCTGACAGGAATGCCTATGGCTACACCTTC.

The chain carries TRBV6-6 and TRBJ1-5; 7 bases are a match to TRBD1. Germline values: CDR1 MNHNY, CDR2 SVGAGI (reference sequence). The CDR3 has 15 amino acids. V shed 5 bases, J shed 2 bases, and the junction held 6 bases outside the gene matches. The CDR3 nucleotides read TGTGCCAGCAGTAAAAACAGGGGCGGCAATCAGCCCCAGCATTTT. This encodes CASSKNRGGNQPQHF.

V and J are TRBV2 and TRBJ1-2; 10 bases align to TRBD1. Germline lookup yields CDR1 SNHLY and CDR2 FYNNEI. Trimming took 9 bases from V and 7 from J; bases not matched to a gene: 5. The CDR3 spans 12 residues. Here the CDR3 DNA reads TGTGCCAGTTTCTGGGACAGGGGTGGCTACACCTTC. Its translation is CASFWDRGGYTF. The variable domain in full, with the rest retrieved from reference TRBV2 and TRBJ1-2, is EPEVTQTPSHQVTQMGQEVILRCVPISNHLYFYWYRQILGQKVEFLVSFYNNEISEKSEIFDDQFSVERPDGSNFTLKIRSTKLEDSAMYFCASFWDRGGYTFGSGTRLTVV.

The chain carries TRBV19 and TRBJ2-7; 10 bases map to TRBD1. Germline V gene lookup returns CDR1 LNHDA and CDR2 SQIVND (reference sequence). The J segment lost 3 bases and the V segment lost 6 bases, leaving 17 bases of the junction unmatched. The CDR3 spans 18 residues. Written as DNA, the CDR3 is TGTGCCAGTAGCAGACGGGCCTCGGACAGGGGGAACTACTACGAGCAGTACTTC. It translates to CASSRRASDRGNYYEQYF.

This CDR3 reads CASSPRPTGDPGDEQFF. CDR3 sequence (DNA): TGTGCCAGCAGCCCCCGCCCTACAGGGGACCCGGGCGATGAGCAGTTCTTC. The V gene is TRBV7-6, the J gene TRBJ2-1, with 7 bases identical to TRBD1. The CDR3 covers 17 residues. J lost 8 bases, V lost 5 bases, and 18 bases had no gene match. Germline-derived CDR1 and CDR2 are SGHVS and FNYEAQ.

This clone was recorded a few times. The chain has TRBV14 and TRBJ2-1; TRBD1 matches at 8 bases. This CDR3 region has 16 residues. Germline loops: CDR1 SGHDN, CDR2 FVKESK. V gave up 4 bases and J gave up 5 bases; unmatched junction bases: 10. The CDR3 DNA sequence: TGTGCCAGCAGCCGAAGCAGGGGGCTTCGAAACAATGAGCAGTTCTTC. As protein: CASSRSRGLRNNEQFF. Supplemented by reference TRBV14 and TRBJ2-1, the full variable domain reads EAGVTQFPSHSVIEKGQTVTLRCDPISGHDNLYWYRRVMGKEIKFLLHFVKESKQDESGMPNNRFLAERTGGTYSTLKVQPAELEDSGVYFCASSRSRGLRNNEQFFGPGTRLTVL.

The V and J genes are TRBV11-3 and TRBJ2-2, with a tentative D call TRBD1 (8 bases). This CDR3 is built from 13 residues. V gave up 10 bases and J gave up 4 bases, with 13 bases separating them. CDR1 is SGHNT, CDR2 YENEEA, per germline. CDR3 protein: CATHRGGTGELFF. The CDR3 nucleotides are TGTGCCACTCACAGGGGGGGCACCGGGGAGCTGTTTTTT. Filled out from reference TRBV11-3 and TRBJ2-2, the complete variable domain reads EAGVVQSPRYKIIEKKQPVAFWCNPISGHNTLYWYLQNLGQGPELLIRYENEEAVDDSQLPKDRFSAERLKGVDSTLKIQPAELGDSAVYLCATHRGGTGELFFGEGSRLTVL.

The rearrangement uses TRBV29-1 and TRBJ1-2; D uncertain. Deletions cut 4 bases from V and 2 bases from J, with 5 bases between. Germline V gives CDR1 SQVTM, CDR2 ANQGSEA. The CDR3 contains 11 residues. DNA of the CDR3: TGCAGCGTTGTAGTGAACTATGGCTACACCTTC. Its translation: CSVVVNYGYTF. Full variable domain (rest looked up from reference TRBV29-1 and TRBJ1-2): SAVISQKPSRDICQRGTSLTIQCQVDSQVTMMFWYRQQPGQSLTLIATANQGSEATYESGFVIDKFPISRPNLTFSTLTVSNMSPEDSSIYLCSVVVNYGYTFGSGTRLTVV.

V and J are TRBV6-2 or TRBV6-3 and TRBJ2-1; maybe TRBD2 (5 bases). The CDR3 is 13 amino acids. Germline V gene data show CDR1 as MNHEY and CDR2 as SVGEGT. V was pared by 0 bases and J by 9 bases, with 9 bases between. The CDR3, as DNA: TGTGCCAGCAGTTACTCGAGAGGGAGTGAGCAGTTCTTC. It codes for CASSYSRGSEQFF.

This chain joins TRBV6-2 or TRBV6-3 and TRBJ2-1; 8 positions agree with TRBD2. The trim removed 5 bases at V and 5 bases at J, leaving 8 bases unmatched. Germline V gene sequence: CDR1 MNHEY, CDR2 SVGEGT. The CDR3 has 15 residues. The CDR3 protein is CASSHPAGEDNEQFF. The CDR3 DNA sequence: TGTGCCAGCAGTCACCCAGCGGGAGAGGACAATGAGCAGTTCTTC.

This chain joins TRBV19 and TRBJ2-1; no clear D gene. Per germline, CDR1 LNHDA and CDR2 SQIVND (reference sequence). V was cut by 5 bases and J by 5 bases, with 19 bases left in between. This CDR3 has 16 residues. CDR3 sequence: CASSSRSDPGDNEQFF. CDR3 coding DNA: TGTGCCAGTAGTTCTCGCTCGGACCCCGGAGACAATGAGCAGTTCTTC.

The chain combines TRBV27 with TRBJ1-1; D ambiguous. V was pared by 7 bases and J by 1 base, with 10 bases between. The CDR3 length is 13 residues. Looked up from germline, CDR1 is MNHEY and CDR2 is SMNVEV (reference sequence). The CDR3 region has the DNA TGTGCCAGCATGAACCCGGCGAACACTGAAGCTTTCTTT. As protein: CASMNPANTEAFF.